Presented here are 27 T cell receptor beta chains from one specimen sequenced in a study of blood T cell repertoires in COVID-19. TCRdb keeps only in-frame clones here, not all; method: immunoSEQ multiplex PCR. The data contain 300,000 to 400,000 clones, more than 75% of them singletons. The specimen sequenced was peripheral blood. These receptors were taken from a woman aged 45-65 years with COVID-19, enrolled during active disease.

J is TRBJ2-1 and V is TRBV11-2, with no clear D. The CDR3 loop spans 12 amino acids. Germline V lookup: CDR1 SGHAT, CDR2 FQNNGV. V was pared by 5 bases and J by 15 bases, with 17 bases between. CDR3 nucleotide sequence: TGTGCCAGCAGCCCGGGTTCGGGTACCGGGTTCTTC. Its protein product is CASSPGSGTGFF.

The chain joins TRBV19 to TRBJ1-2; D uncertain. This CDR3 spans 15 amino acids. The V end lost 4 bases, the J end lost 4 bases, and 16 bases lay between the germline ends. The germline V gene encodes CDR1 LNHDA and CDR2 SQIVND (reference sequence). CDR3 nucleotide sequence: TGTGCCAGTAGTAATCTCGGAGTTAGTTCCTATGGCTACACCTTC. Translated: CASSNLGVSSYGYTF.

This clone was detected once. J is TRBJ1-4 and V is TRBV6-5; 10 bases fit TRBD1. CDR1 is MNHEY and CDR2 is SVGAGI in the germline V gene. J gave up 13 bases and V 6 bases, and 11 bases lay outside the gene matches. The length of the CDR3 is 14 residues. This CDR3 reads CASRGTGDLVRLFF. DNA of the CDR3: TGTGCCAGCAGAGGGACAGGGGATTTGGTGAGACTGTTTTTT.

The chain uses TRBV30 and TRBJ2-7, with TRBD2 matching over 12 bases. V was pared by 1 base and J by 5 bases, with 6 bases of the junction left unmatched. Germline CDR1 is GTSNPN and CDR2 is SVGIG (reference sequence). This CDR3 spans 15 amino acids. CDR3 residues: CAWSGLAGGPHEQYF. The CDR3 DNA reads as TGTGCCTGGAGTGGCCTAGCGGGAGGGCCCCACGAGCAGTACTTC.

The rearrangement links TRBV28 to TRBJ2-1; D is undetermined. V was clipped by 6 bases and J by 8 bases, with 17 bases between them. The CDR3 totals 14 residues. Germline CDR1 MDHEN, CDR2 SYDVKM. Here the CDR3 reads CASRPSLPIDEQFF. CDR3 DNA: TGTGCCAGCAGGCCCTCACTACCCATTGATGAGCAGTTCTTC.

Here the CDR3 DNA reads TGTGCCAGCAGCTTTTCCTCCGCGGGTGGAGAGACCCAGTACTTC. Translating it yields CASSFSSAGGETQYF. The rearrangement joins TRBV11-3 to TRBJ2-5, with D maybe TRBD2 (5 bases). Trimming removed 3 bases at V and 4 bases at J, with 15 bases between. The CDR3 contains 15 residues. The germline V gene encodes CDR1 SGHNT and CDR2 YENEEA.

Here the CDR3 reads CASRLAGHNEQFF. Here the CDR3 DNA reads TGTGCCAGCAGACTAGCGGGGCACAATGAGCAGTTCTTC. The chain carries TRBV12-3 or TRBV12-4 and TRBJ2-1; TRBD2 matches at 10 bases. The CDR3 has 13 amino acids. V shed 6 bases, J shed 5 bases, and the junction held 1 base outside the gene matches.

The chain uses TRBV24-1 and TRBJ2-1, with 16 bases lining up with TRBD2. This CDR3 is 15 amino acids long. Trimming at V came to 4 bases and at J to 12 bases, leaving 5 bases not matched to a gene. CDR1 KGHDR and CDR2 SFDVKD come from the germline V gene. CDR3 loop: CATSESGTSGRGQFF. CDR3 in DNA: TGTGCCACCAGTGAGTCCGGGACTAGCGGGAGGGGGCAGTTCTTC.

The rearrangement links TRBV19 to TRBJ1-1; possible D gene TRBD1, 6 bases. Trimming stripped 3 bases from V and 1 base from J, with 15 bases between. This CDR3 has 16 residues. Looked up from germline, CDR1 is LNHDA and CDR2 is SQIVND (reference sequence). In DNA form, the CDR3 reads TGTGCCAGTAGTATCTCCCGGGGGGGGCCGAACACTGAAGCTTTCTTT. It specifies CASSISRGGPNTEAFF.

The gene calls are TRBV10-1 and TRBJ2-1; 12 bases fit TRBD2. This CDR3 has 13 amino acids. The J segment lost 12 bases and the V segment lost 4 bases, leaving 4 bases of the junction unmatched. Germline V CDR1 and CDR2: WNHNN, SYGVQD (reference sequence). The CDR3 sequence: CASSGLAGDMQFF. CDR3 DNA sequence: TGCGCCAGCAGTGGACTAGCGGGAGATATGCAGTTCTTC.

The V gene is TRBV5-1, the J gene TRBJ2-1; 7 bases are shared with TRBD2. Germline lookup yields CDR1 SGHRS and CDR2 YFSETQ. Germline trimming cut 6 bases from V and 1 base from J; bases unmatched to any gene: 10. The CDR3 contains 16 residues. As DNA, the CDR3 is TGCGCCAGCACCCTAATAGCGGGCCCTTCCTACAATGAGCAGTTCTTC. Translated, it gives CASTLIAGPSYNEQFF. Full variable domain (rest looked up from reference TRBV5-1 and TRBJ2-1): KAGVTQTPRYLIKTRGQQVTLSCSPISGHRSVSWYQQTPGQGLQFLFEYFSETQRNKGNFPGRFSGRQFSNSRSEMNVSTLELGDSALYLCASTLIAGPSYNEQFFGPGTRLTVL.

The chain couples TRBV10-1 to TRBJ2-7; D is perhaps TRBD2 (5 bases). The CDR3 totals 15 residues. Germline V gives CDR1 WNHNN, CDR2 SYGVQD (reference sequence). Trimming removed 0 bases from V and 3 bases from J, with 12 bases in between. CDR3 nucleotide sequence: TGCGCCAGCAGTGAGTCTGTTTTGAGGGTCTACGAGCAGTACTTC. It yields the protein CASSESVLRVYEQYF.

The V call is TRBV13, the J call TRBJ1-2, with 9 positions matching TRBD1. CDR3 length: 15 amino acids. The ends lost 4 bases at V and 8 bases at J; junction bases unmatched: 11. From germline, CDR1 is PRHDT and CDR2 FYEKMQ (reference sequence). CDR3 in amino acids: CASSSRDRARGGYTF. DNA of the CDR3: TGTGCCAGCAGCTCCCGGGACAGGGCAAGAGGGGGCTACACCTTC.

The rearrangement links TRBV5-1 to TRBJ2-3, with 8 bases identical to TRBD2. The germline CDR1 and CDR2 sequences are SGHRS and YFSETQ. CDR3 length: 17 residues. V lost 0 bases and J lost 0; bases outside the gene matches: 6. CDR3 DNA sequence: TGCGCCAGCAGCTTGGGCACTAGCGGAGTTAGCACAGATACGCAGTATTTT. It codes for CASSLGTSGVSTDTQYF.

This rearrangement joins TRBV5-1 to TRBJ1-2; D is unresolved. Germline CDR1 is SGHRS and CDR2 is YFSETQ. Trimming left V 1 base short and J 2 bases short, with 12 bases between. The CDR3 runs 15 residues. The CDR3 DNA reads TGCGCCAGCAGCTTGAGTGCGGCATCGAACTATGGCTACACCTTC. It is translated as CASSLSAASNYGYTF.

This CDR3 is CASSLNLGRHTEAFF. The CDR3 DNA reads TGCGCCAGCAGCTTGAATTTGGGGCGGCACACTGAAGCTTTCTTT. The genes are TRBV5-1 and TRBJ1-1, with D perhaps matching TRBD1 (5 bases). Deletions cut 1 base from V and 3 bases from J, with 13 bases between. Germline lookup yields CDR1 SGHRS and CDR2 YFSETQ. The CDR3 is 15 residues long.

The chain employs TRBV6-1 and TRBJ2-7, with a tentative D call TRBD1 (5 bases). This CDR3 is 15 amino acids long. The germline V gene encodes CDR1 MNHNS and CDR2 SASEGT. V was trimmed by 2 bases and J by 2 bases, leaving 13 bases between them. The CDR3 loop is CASSELRGSPYEQYF. The CDR3 nucleotides are TGTGCCAGCAGTGAACTTAGGGGTTCCCCCTACGAGCAGTACTTC.

The chain couples TRBV29-1 to TRBJ2-7; 10 bases fit TRBD2. Losses at the gene ends were 7 bases for V and 0 bases for J; bases not matched to a gene: 9. The CDR3 is 15 residues long. The germline gives CDR1 SQVTM, CDR2 ANQGSEA. The CDR3 sequence is CSGKTPSGSSYEQYF. CDR3 sequence (DNA): TGCAGCGGAAAGACTCCTAGCGGGAGCTCCTACGAGCAGTACTTC.

This clone was recorded only once. The chain couples TRBV19 to TRBJ1-1; 9 bases are a match to TRBD1. J was trimmed by 4 bases and V by 5 bases; bases with no gene match: 8. Per the germline V gene, CDR1 is LNHDA and CDR2 is SQIVND (reference sequence). The CDR3 extends over 15 amino acids. CDR3 DNA: TGTGCCAGTAGTGTCACAGGGGGCGCGGGCACTGAAGCTTTCTTT. Amino acid sequence: CASSVTGGAGTEAFF.

The chain joins TRBV2 to TRBJ2-3; TRBD2 aligns across 12 bases. V was clipped by 3 bases and J by 5 bases; unmatched bases: 9. The CDR3 covers 17 residues. Germline lookup yields CDR1 SNHLY and CDR2 FYNNEI. DNA for the CDR3: TGTGCCAGCAGTGACTTACTCCCGGGACTAGCGGGAGATACGCAGTATTTT. Encoded protein: CASSDLLPGLAGDTQYF. Using reference TRBV2 and TRBJ2-3 for the parts outside the CDR3, the full variable domain is EPEVTQTPSHQVTQMGQEVILRCVPISNHLYFYWYRQILGQKVEFLVSFYNNEISEKSEIFDDQFSVERPDGSNFTLKIRSTKLEDSAMYFCASSDLLPGLAGDTQYFGPGTRLTVL.

V usage is TRBV4-1 and J usage is TRBJ1-2; the match to TRBD1 covers 9 bases. CDR1 MGHRA and CDR2 YSYEKL come from the germline V gene. There are 15 residues in the CDR3. The ends lost 3 bases at V and 3 bases at J; junction bases unmatched: 5. The CDR3 DNA follows: TGCGCCAGCAGCCAGGCGGGACAGGGTTACTATGGCTACACCTTC. Encoded protein: CASSQAGQGYYGYTF.

The genes are TRBV11-2 and TRBJ1-4; 10 bases are a match to TRBD1. Germline assignment: CDR1 SGHAT and CDR2 FQNNGV. This CDR3 contains 17 residues. V shed 5 bases, J shed 4 bases, and the junction held 10 bases outside the gene matches. CDR3 residues: CASSGRDRGWSNEKLFF. The CDR3 DNA reads as TGTGCCAGCAGCGGCCGGGACAGGGGCTGGAGTAATGAAAAACTGTTTTTT.

V usage is TRBV5-5 and J usage is TRBJ2-7, with D possibly TRBD1 on 6 matching bases. Germline values: CDR1 SGHKS, CDR2 YYEKEE (reference sequence). The CDR3 extends over 14 amino acids. Trimming took 0 bases from V and 3 from J, leaving 10 bases between them. The CDR3 reads CASSLAAGDYEQYF. The CDR3 DNA is TGTGCCAGCAGCTTGGCTGCAGGGGACTACGAGCAGTACTTC.

This chain uses TRBV10-2 with TRBJ1-1; the match to TRBD1 covers 11 bases. The germline V gene has CDR1 WSHSY and CDR2 SAAADI. After removal of 8 bases from V and 3 bases from J, the junction contained 2 bases not matched to a gene. The CDR3 runs 13 residues. The CDR3 sequence is CASWDRGDTEAFF. CDR3 nucleotide sequence: TGCGCCAGCTGGGACAGGGGGGACACTGAAGCTTTCTTT.

V usage is TRBV6-6 and J usage is TRBJ1-3, with TRBD1 as a possible D gene (5 bases). This CDR3 spans 15 amino acids. Trimming cost V 2 bases and J 1 base, with 9 bases left between them. The germline gives CDR1 MNHNY, CDR2 SVGAGI (reference sequence). CDR3 sequence: CASSYAGGSGNTIYF. The CDR3 DNA reads as TGTGCCAGCAGTTACGCCGGGGGATCTGGAAACACCATATATTTT.

The chain employs TRBV19 and TRBJ2-7; 9 bases match TRBD1. J gave up 5 bases and V 4 bases, and 12 bases lay outside the gene matches. Germline V gene data show CDR1 as LNHDA and CDR2 as SQIVND (reference sequence). The CDR3 contains 16 residues. The chain's CDR3 is CASSTFTGGKGHEQYF. The DNA of the CDR3 is TGTGCCAGTAGTACATTTACAGGGGGCAAGGGCCACGAGCAGTACTTC.

The chain uses TRBV3-1 (or the pseudogene TRBV3-2) and TRBJ2-1, with 7 bases identical to TRBD1. J gave up 7 bases and V 4 bases, and 7 bases lay outside the gene matches. This CDR3 region has 14 residues. CDR1 and CDR2 (germline): LGHDT, YNNKEL (reference sequence). CDR3 residues: CASSPWDSRNEQFF. For the CDR3, the DNA is TGTGCCAGCAGCCCGTGGGACAGCAGAAATGAGCAGTTCTTC.